Listed here are 2 T cell receptor beta chains from one sample, sequenced in a study of T cell responses to AZD1222 COVID-19 vaccine. Only in-frame clones appear in the TCRdb table, and some are missing; sequencing was by immunoSEQ multiplex PCR. The sample includes roughly 140,000 clones, just over 90% of them seen just once. This specimen was peripheral blood, taken on day 0 of AZD1222 vaccination. These receptors originate from an adult in good health.

V gene TRBV28 combines with J gene TRBJ1-2, with D possibly matching TRBD1 (6 bases). The V gene's germline CDR1 is MDHEN and CDR2 SYDVKM. The V and J ends lost 3 bases and 8 bases respectively, with 19 bases between them. The CDR3 spans 15 residues. The CDR3 loop reads CASSFYVGSGVGYTF. The CDR3 bases are TGTGCCAGCAGTTTTTATGTGGGGTCAGGGGTAGGCTACACCTTC.

This clone was recorded only once. V is TRBV7-9 and J is TRBJ1-1; D uncertain. Germline lookup yields CDR1 SEHNR and CDR2 FQNEAQ (reference sequence). The CDR3 sequence is 15 residues long. The ends were cut back, 1 base at V and 1 base at J, with 10 bases in the middle. CDR3 amino acids: CASSLVGRGNTEAFF. The CDR3 DNA follows: TGTGCCAGCAGCTTAGTCGGCCGGGGGAACACTGAAGCTTTCTTT. The full variable domain, with the rest looked up from reference TRBV7-9 and TRBJ1-1, is DTGVSQNPRHKITKRGQNVTFRCDPISEHNRLYWYRQTLGQGPEFLTYFQNEAQLEKSRLLSDRFSAERPKGSFSTLEIQRTEQGDSAMYLCASSLVGRGNTEAFFGQGTRLTVV.